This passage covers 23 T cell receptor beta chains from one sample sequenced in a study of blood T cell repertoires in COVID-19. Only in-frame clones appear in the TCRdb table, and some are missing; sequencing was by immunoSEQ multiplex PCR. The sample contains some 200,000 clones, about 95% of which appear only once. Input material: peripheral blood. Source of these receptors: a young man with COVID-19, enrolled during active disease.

The CDR3 DNA sequence: TGTGCCACACTAAGGGGGGGGGCCCGTATTACCAATGAGCAGTTCTTC. It specifies CATLRGGARITNEQFF. The chain recombines TRBV5-4 with TRBJ2-1, with D possibly matching TRBD2 (7 bases). Germline lookup yields CDR1 SGHNT and CDR2 YYREEE (reference sequence). The CDR3 has 16 residues. Trimming left V 9 bases short and J 6 bases short, with 25 bases between.

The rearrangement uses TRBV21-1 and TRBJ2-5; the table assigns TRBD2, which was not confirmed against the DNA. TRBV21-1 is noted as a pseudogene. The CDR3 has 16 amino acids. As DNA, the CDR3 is TGTGCCAGCAGCAATGGCCGAATAGCAGTGGAAGAGACCCAGTACTTC. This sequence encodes CASSNGRIAVEETQYF.

DNA for the CDR3: TGTGCCAGCAGTATCCGCCGGACAGACACTGAAGCTTTCTTT. Its protein product is CASSIRRTDTEAFF. This chain uses TRBV2 with TRBJ1-1; maybe TRBD1 (6 bases). CDR1 and CDR2 from the germline V gene are SNHLY and FYNNEI. The CDR3 is 14 amino acids. The V gene lost 5 bases and the J gene lost 3 bases, with 13 bases spanning the gap. The full variable domain, its missing parts supplied by reference TRBV2 and TRBJ1-1, is EPEVTQTPSHQVTQMGQEVILRCVPISNHLYFYWYRQILGQKVEFLVSFYNNEISEKSEIFDDQFSVERPDGSNFTLKIRSTKLEDSAMYFCASSIRRTDTEAFFGQGTRLTVV.

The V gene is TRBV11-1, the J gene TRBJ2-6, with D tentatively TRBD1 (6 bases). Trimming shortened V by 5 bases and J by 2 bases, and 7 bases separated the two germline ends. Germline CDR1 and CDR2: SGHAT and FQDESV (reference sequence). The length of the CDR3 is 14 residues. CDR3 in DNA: TGTGCCAGCAGCCCAGGGGCTGGGGCCAACGTCCTGACTTTC. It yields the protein CASSPGAGANVLTF.

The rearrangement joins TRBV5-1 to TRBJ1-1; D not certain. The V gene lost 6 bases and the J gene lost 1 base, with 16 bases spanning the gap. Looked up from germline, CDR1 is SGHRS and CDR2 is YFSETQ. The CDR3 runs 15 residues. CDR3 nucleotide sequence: TGCGCCAGCAAGGTCCGCGGGATGCAGAACACTGAAGCTTTCTTT. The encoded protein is CASKVRGMQNTEAFF.

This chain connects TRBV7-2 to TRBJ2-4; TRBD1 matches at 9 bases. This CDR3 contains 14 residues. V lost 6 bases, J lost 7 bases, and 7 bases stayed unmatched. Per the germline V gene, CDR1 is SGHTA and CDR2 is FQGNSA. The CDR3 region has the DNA TGTGCCAGCAGTTCTGACAGGGGGGTTAACATTCAGTACTTC. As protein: CASSSDRGVNIQYF.

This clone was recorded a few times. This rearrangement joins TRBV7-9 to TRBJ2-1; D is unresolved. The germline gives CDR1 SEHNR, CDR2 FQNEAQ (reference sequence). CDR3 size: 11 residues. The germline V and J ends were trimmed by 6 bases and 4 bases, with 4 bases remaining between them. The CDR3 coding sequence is TGTGCCAGCAGTCCATACAATGAGCAGTTCTTC. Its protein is CASSPYNEQFF.

The CDR3, as DNA: TGTGCCGGAGCGCAGGGGGCGGGTTATGGCTACACCTTC. Protein product: CAGAQGAGYGYTF. The chain has TRBV12-3 or TRBV12-4 and TRBJ1-2; 8 bases agree with TRBD1. The CDR3 has 13 residues. The V segment lost 11 bases and the J segment 5 bases; nucleotides outside the gene matches: 10.

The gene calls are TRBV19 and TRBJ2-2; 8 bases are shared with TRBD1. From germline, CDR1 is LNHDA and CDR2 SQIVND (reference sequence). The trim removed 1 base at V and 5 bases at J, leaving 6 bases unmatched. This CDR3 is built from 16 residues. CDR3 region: CASSIVGRQGTGELFF. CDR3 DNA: TGTGCCAGTAGTATAGTTGGGAGACAGGGGACCGGGGAGCTGTTTTTT.

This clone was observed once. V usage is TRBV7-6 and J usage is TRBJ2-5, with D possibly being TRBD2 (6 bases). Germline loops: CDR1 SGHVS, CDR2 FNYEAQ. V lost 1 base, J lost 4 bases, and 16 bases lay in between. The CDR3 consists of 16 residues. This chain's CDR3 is CASSLGGRGTSETQYF. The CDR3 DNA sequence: TGTGCCAGCAGCTTAGGAGGTCGGGGGACCTCAGAGACCCAGTACTTC.

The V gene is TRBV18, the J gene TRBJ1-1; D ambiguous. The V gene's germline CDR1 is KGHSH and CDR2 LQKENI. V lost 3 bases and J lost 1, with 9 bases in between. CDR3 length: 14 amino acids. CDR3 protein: CASSPQATNTEAFF. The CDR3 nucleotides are TGTGCCAGCTCACCCCAAGCTACGAACACTGAAGCTTTCTTT.

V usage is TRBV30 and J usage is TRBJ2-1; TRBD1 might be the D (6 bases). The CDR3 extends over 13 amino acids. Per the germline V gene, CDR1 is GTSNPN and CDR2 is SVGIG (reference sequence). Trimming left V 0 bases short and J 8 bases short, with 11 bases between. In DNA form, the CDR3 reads TGTGCCTGGAGTGTATCAGGGGCGGATGAGCAGTTCTTC. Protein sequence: CAWSVSGADEQFF. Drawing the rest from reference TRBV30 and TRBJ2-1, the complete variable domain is SQTIHQWPATLVQPVGSPLSLECTVEGTSNPNLYWYRQAAGRGLQLLFYSVGIGQISSEVPQNLSASRPQDRQFILSSKKLLLSDSGFYLCAWSVSGADEQFFGPGTRLTVL.

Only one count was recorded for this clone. The CDR3 nucleotides read TGTGCCAGCAGTTTATCTAGACTAGCGGGGGAACCCTACAATGAGCAGTTCTTC. The encoded protein is CASSLSRLAGEPYNEQFF. The chain uses TRBV27 and TRBJ2-1, with 12 positions matching TRBD2. After removal of 0 bases from V and 2 bases from J, the junction contained 5 bases not matched to a gene. Germline CDR1 reads MNHEY; CDR2 reads SMNVEV (reference sequence). The CDR3 consists of 18 residues.

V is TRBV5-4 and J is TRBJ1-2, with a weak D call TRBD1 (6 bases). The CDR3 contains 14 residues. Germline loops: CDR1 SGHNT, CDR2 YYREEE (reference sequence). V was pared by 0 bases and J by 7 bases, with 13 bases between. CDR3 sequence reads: CASSLGAGDAGYTF. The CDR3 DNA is TGTGCCAGCAGCTTGGGGGCAGGGGATGCTGGCTACACCTTC.

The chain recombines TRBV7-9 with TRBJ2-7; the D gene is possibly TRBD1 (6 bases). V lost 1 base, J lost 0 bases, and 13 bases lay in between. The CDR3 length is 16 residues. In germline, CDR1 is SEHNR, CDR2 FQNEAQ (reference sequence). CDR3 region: CASSLVRAGDSYEQYF. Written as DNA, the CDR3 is TGTGCCAGCAGCTTAGTTCGGGCAGGGGACTCCTACGAGCAGTACTTC. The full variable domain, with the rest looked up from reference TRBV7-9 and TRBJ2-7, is DTGVSQNPRHKITKRGQNVTFRCDPISEHNRLYWYRQTLGQGPEFLTYFQNEAQLEKSRLLSDRFSAERPKGSFSTLEIQRTEQGDSAMYLCASSLVRAGDSYEQYFGPGTRLTVT.

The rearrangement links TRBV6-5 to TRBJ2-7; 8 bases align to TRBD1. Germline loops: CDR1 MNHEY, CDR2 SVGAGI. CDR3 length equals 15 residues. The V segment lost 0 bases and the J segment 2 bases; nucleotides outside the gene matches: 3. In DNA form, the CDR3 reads TGTGCCAGCAGTTACTCGGTACAGGGGGCCTACGAGCAGTACTTC. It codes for CASSYSVQGAYEQYF.

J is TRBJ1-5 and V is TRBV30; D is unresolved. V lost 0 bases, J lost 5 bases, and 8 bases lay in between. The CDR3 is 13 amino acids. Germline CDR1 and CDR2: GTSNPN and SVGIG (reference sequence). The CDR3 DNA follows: TGTGCCTGGAGTGTTAATTCCCATCAGCCCCAGCATTTT. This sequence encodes CAWSVNSHQPQHF. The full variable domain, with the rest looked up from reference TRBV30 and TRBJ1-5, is SQTIHQWPATLVQPVGSPLSLECTVEGTSNPNLYWYRQAAGRGLQLLFYSVGIGQISSEVPQNLSASRPQDRQFILSSKKLLLSDSGFYLCAWSVNSHQPQHFGDGTRLSIL.

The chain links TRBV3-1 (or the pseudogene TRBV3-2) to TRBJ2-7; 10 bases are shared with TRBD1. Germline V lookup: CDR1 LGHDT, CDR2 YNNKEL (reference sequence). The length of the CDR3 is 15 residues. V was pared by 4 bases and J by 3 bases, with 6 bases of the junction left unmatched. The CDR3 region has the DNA TGTGCCAGCAGCCCCGGACAGGGGGGGTTCTACGAGCAGTACTTC. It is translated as CASSPGQGGFYEQYF.

The CDR3 bases are TGTGCCAGCAGCCAGACATATGCAACTAATGAAAAACTGTTTTTT. Its protein is CASSQTYATNEKLFF. The chain is built from TRBV11-2 and TRBJ1-4; D not certain. This CDR3 is built from 15 residues. Germline-derived CDR1 and CDR2 are SGHAT and FQNNGV. Trimming shortened V by 5 bases and J by 0 bases, and 10 bases separated the two germline ends.

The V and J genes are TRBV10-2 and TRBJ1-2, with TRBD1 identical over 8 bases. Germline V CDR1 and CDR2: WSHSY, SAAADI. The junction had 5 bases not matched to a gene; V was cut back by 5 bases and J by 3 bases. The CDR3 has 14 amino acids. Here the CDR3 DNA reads TGCGCCAGCAGTTTTAAGACAGGGGACTATGGCTACACCTTC. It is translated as CASSFKTGDYGYTF.

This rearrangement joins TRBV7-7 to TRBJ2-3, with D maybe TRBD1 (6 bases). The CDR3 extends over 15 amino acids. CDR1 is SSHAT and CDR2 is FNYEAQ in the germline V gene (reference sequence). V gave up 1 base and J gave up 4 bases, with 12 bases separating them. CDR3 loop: CASSLGTERADTQYF. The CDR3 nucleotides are TGTGCCAGCAGCTTAGGGACAGAGAGGGCAGATACGCAGTATTTT.

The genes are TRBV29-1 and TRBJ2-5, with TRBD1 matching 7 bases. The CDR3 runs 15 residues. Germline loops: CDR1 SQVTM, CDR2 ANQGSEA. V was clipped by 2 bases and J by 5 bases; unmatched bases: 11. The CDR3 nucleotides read TGCAGCGTTGAACGATCGGCAGGGGGATTGGAGACCCAGTACTTC. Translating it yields CSVERSAGGLETQYF.

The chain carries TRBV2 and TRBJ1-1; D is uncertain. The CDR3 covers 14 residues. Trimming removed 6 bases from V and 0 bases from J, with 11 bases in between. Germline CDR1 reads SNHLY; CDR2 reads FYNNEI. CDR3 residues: CASSENTVNTEAFF. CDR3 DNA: TGTGCCAGCAGCGAGAATACAGTGAACACTGAAGCTTTCTTT.